Below, 25 T cell receptor beta chains from the same sample are listed, as sequenced in a study of blood T cells in healthy people across ages (dated by TCRdb to between 2015 and 2017). The library was generated by 5' RACE. The sample was run on an Illumina HiSeq 2500. A second PCR of 7 to 11 cycles was run with a J-beta primer mix and a sample-barcoded 5' primer. In TCRdb, the public reads were trimmed at Q25 with fastp and aligned with MiXCR, with productive beta chains retained. A single entry per CDR3 protein holds the most common genes and DNA from its merged rows. A total of about 680,000 distinct CDR3 sequences appear in this sample, 45% to 50% of them only once. The top ten hold 30% to 40% of the sample. Sequencing was done on a sample of blood. The receptors derive from a woman aged 55-75 years in good health.

The chain is built from TRBV2 and TRBJ2-5; a weak D match, TRBD1 (6 bases). The CDR3 spans 14 residues. Trimming removed 3 bases at V and 4 bases at J, with 12 bases between. The V gene's germline CDR1 is SNHLY and CDR2 FYNNEI. The CDR3 loop reads CASSDQGFGETQYF. Here the CDR3 DNA reads TGTGCCAGCAGTGATCAGGGGTTCGGAGAGACCCAGTACTTC.

This clonotype was counted a few times. The V gene is TRBV7-2, the J gene TRBJ1-1; unclear D gene. Germline CDR1 reads SGHTA; CDR2 reads FQGNSA. V was shortened by 1 base and J by 4 bases, with 13 bases between the two germline ends. The CDR3 sequence is 15 residues long. The CDR3 bases are TGTGCCAGCAGCTTAGTGGTGGGGATAGGCACTGAAGCTTTCTTT. It is translated as CASSLVVGIGTEAFF.

This clonotype was observed a single time. The CDR3 region has the DNA TGTGCCAGCAGCCAAGATGTGACTAGCGGGGGGGGTGGTGAGCAGTACTTC. Protein sequence: CASSQDVTSGGGGEQYF. The J gene is TRBJ2-5, the V gene TRBV4-2, with 14 nucleotides matching TRBD2. The CDR3 has 17 residues. Germline CDR1 is LGHNA and CDR2 is YNFKEQ. J was trimmed by 11 bases and V by 0 bases; bases with no gene match: 11.

This chain connects TRBV7-9 to TRBJ2-3; D might be TRBD1 (5 bases). The germline gives CDR1 SEHNR, CDR2 FQNEAQ (reference sequence). The CDR3 runs to 15 residues. V was pared by 3 bases and J by 1 base, with 11 bases between. Here the CDR3 DNA reads TGTGCCAGCAGCTTTCTACAGGTGGGCACAGATACGCAGTATTTT. Protein product: CASSFLQVGTDTQYF.

CDR3: CASSEIGTGYEQYF. CDR3 DNA sequence: TGTGCCAGCAGTGAAATAGGGACCGGCTACGAGCAGTACTTC. The rearrangement joins TRBV2 to TRBJ2-7; D tentatively fits TRBD1 or TRBD2 (5 bases each). CDR1 is SNHLY, CDR2 FYNNEI, per germline. CDR3 size: 14 residues. V was pared by 2 bases and J by 3 bases, with 11 bases between.

The gene calls are TRBV20-1 and TRBJ2-7; D might be TRBD1 or TRBD2, each matching 5 bases. V was trimmed by 4 bases and J by 0 bases, leaving 13 bases between them. CDR3 length: 14 amino acids. Germline CDR1 DFQATT, CDR2 SNEGSKA (reference sequence). The CDR3 DNA is TGCAGTGCTACCCCGGGACGTACCTCCTACGAGCAGTACTTC. Its translation is CSATPGRTSYEQYF.

V gene TRBV5-1 combines with J gene TRBJ2-7; 9 bases are a match to TRBD1. The germline CDR1 and CDR2 sequences are SGHRS and YFSETQ. Trimming cost V 1 base and J 10 bases; bases outside gene matches: 18. The CDR3 loop spans 17 amino acids. CDR3 coding DNA: TGCGCCAGCAGCTTGTCACCACAGGGGGCTCAAGGAGACACACAGTACTTC. Translating gives CASSLSPQGAQGDTQYF. Supplemented by reference TRBV5-1 and TRBJ2-7, the full variable domain reads KAGVTQTPRYLIKTRGQQVTLSCSPISGHRSVSWYQQTPGQGLQFLFEYFSETQRNKGNFPGRFSGRQFSNSRSEMNVSTLELGDSALYLCASSLSPQGAQGDTQYFGPGTRLTVT.

This clonotype was counted a few times. In DNA form, the CDR3 reads TGCAGCGTGGGAGCTCCTGACAGGGGGTTCAATGAGCAGTTCTTC. This encodes CSVGAPDRGFNEQFF. The V gene is TRBV29-1, the J gene TRBJ2-1; 9 bases match TRBD1. Trimming cost V 6 bases and J 6 bases; bases outside gene matches: 12. The CDR3 loop spans 15 amino acids. The germline V gene has CDR1 SQVTM and CDR2 ANQGSEA.

This clonotype was recorded a few times. This chain joins TRBV6-2 or TRBV6-3 and TRBJ1-5; D might be TRBD1 (6 bases). Germline V lookup: CDR1 MNHEY, CDR2 SVGEGT. This CDR3 contains 16 residues. V was trimmed by 7 bases and J by 2 bases, leaving 18 bases between them. CDR3 nucleotide sequence: TGTGCCAGCAATCCAGGGGCCCAATTGGGCAATCAGCCCCAGCATTTT. Translated: CASNPGAQLGNQPQHF.

This clonotype has just a few counts. The V gene is TRBV5-1, the J gene TRBJ1-6; a weak D match, TRBD1 (6 bases). V dropped 0 bases and J dropped 8 bases, with 9 bases sitting between them. The CDR3 runs 14 residues. Germline V gene lookup returns CDR1 SGHRS and CDR2 YFSETQ. This chain's CDR3 is CASSLDRVDSPLHF. Here the CDR3 DNA reads TGCGCCAGCAGCTTGGACAGGGTTGATTCACCCCTCCACTTT.

This rearrangement joins TRBV15 to TRBJ1-2; D unresolved. V lost 5 bases and J lost 8, with 15 bases in between. The V gene's germline CDR1 is LNHNV and CDR2 YYDKDF (reference sequence). This CDR3 has 13 residues. The CDR3 DNA is TGTGCCACCAGCCCCCTTTCAGGTACAGGCTACACCTTC. Its translation is CATSPLSGTGYTF.

The rearrangement links TRBV20-1 to TRBJ2-1; 11 nucleotides align to TRBD2. CDR1 and CDR2 from the germline V gene are DFQATT and SNEGSKA (reference sequence). Trimming at V came to 0 bases and at J to 10 bases, leaving 8 bases not matched to a gene. This CDR3 comprises 15 residues. For the CDR3, the DNA is TGCAGTGCTAGAGATGTCGGGACTAGCGGCTACGAGCAGTTCTTC. It encodes CSARDVGTSGYEQFF.

This clonotype was picked up a small number of times. V usage is TRBV6-2 or TRBV6-3 and J usage is TRBJ2-4; D remains ambiguous. The CDR3 has 11 residues. Deletions cut 5 bases from V and 2 bases from J, with 1 base between. Germline assignment: CDR1 MNHEY and CDR2 SVGEGT. The CDR3 DNA is TGTGCCAGCAGTCCCAAAAACATTCAGTACTTC. This codes for CASSPKNIQYF.

V is TRBV2 and J is TRBJ1-1, with D perhaps matching TRBD1 (5 bases). There are 12 residues in the CDR3. The ends were cut back, 5 bases at V and 6 bases at J, with 10 bases in the middle. Looked up from germline, CDR1 is SNHLY and CDR2 is FYNNEI. This CDR3 reads CASSSGTAEAFF. CDR3 DNA sequence: TGTGCCAGCAGTAGCGGGACGGCTGAAGCTTTCTTT.

This sequence joins TRBV14 and TRBJ2-4; 9 nucleotides match TRBD1. Germline V gene sequence: CDR1 SGHDN, CDR2 FVKESK. V gave up 5 bases and J gave up 8 bases; unmatched junction bases: 7. CDR3 length: 14 residues. The CDR3 nucleotides read TGTGCCAGCAGCTTGGGACAGGGCTTTGACATTCAGTACTTC. Its protein product is CASSLGQGFDIQYF.

This chain joins TRBV27 and TRBJ2-7, with 14 bases identical to TRBD2. Germline V gene lookup returns CDR1 MNHEY and CDR2 SMNVEV (reference sequence). Trimming at V came to 3 bases and at J to 5 bases, leaving 6 bases not matched to a gene. The CDR3 length is 16 residues. For the CDR3, the DNA is TGTGCCAGCAGTTTGAGGACTAGCGGGAGGTCCGACGAGCAGTACTTC. Translation: CASSLRTSGRSDEQYF.

CDR3 region: CSVASPPGSYNEQFF. For the CDR3, the DNA is TGCAGCGTTGCTTCTCCACCGGGCTCCTACAATGAGCAGTTCTTC. The chain recombines TRBV29-1 with TRBJ2-1; D unclear. There are 15 residues in the CDR3. Trimming took off 4 bases at V and 0 bases at J, with 13 bases between the two ends. CDR1 is SQVTM and CDR2 is ANQGSEA in the germline V gene.

The chain combines TRBV14 with TRBJ1-1; a weak D match, TRBD1 (5 bases). Deletions cut 5 bases from V and 5 bases from J, with 15 bases between. The CDR3 totals 14 residues. Looked up from germline, CDR1 is SGHDN and CDR2 is FVKESK. The CDR3 DNA is TGTGCCAGCAGCAAGTACAGGTTCGGGACTGAAGCTTTCTTT. This sequence encodes CASSKYRFGTEAFF.

A word on this clonotype: A read error may produce the germline difference seen at one junction end. The chain recombines TRBV4-3 with TRBJ2-5; a possible D gene is TRBD2 (7 bases). The CDR3 length is 15 residues. CDR1 and CDR2 (germline): LGHNA, YSLEER. The CDR3 sequence is CASSQDNGGRREQYF. CDR3 nucleotide sequence: TGCGCCAGTAGCCAAGATAACGGGGGGCGAAGGGAGCAGTACTTC.

The V gene is TRBV25-1, the J gene TRBJ1-1; no definite D call. The CDR3 is 13 residues long. Trimming cost V 1 base and J 11 bases, with 14 bases left between them. Looked up from germline, CDR1 is MGHDK and CDR2 is SYGVNS. CDR3 sequence (DNA): TGTGCCAGCAGTGAATCGGGAAGGGAGAGGGCTTTCTTT. Residues: CASSESGRERAFF. Variable domain in full (rest from reference TRBV25-1 and TRBJ1-1): EADIYQTPRYLVIGTGKKITLECSQTMGHDKMYWYQQDPGMELHLIHYSYGVNSTEKGDLSSESTVSRIRTEHFPLTLESARPSHTSQYLCASSESGRERAFFGQGTRLTVV.

The rearrangement links TRBV27 to TRBJ2-2; tentative D call: TRBD2 (6 bases). V lost 6 bases, J lost 2 bases, and 10 bases lay in between. CDR3 length: 14 amino acids. Germline loops: CDR1 MNHEY, CDR2 SMNVEV (reference sequence). CDR3 region: CASSQLANTGELFF. The DNA of the CDR3 is TGTGCCAGCAGCCAACTAGCAAACACCGGGGAGCTGTTTTTT.

This clonotype was counted only a few times. The DNA of the CDR3 is TGTGCCAGCAGCCCCAGGGCTAGCGGAACCTACGAGCAGTACTTC. This gives the protein CASSPRASGTYEQYF. The rearrangement joins TRBV28 to TRBJ2-5; TRBD2 matches 7 bases. The J call is doubtful: the DNA matches TRBJ2-7 better. The CDR3 runs to 15 residues. Germline CDR1 reads MDHEN; CDR2 reads SYDVKM.

The rearrangement links TRBV7-2 to TRBJ2-6; D unresolved. This CDR3 is 15 amino acids long. Per the germline V gene, CDR1 is SGHTA and CDR2 is FQGNSA. Trimming cost V 4 bases and J 0 bases, with 7 bases left between them. DNA for the CDR3: TGTGCCAGCAGCTGGACGGACTCTGGGGCCAACGTCCTGACTTTC. Amino acids: CASSWTDSGANVLTF.

This clonotype was recorded a few times. The chain employs TRBV18 and TRBJ1-1; unclear D gene. CDR1 and CDR2 (germline): KGHSH, LQKENI. The CDR3 contains 13 residues. V was shortened by 5 bases and J by 1 base, with 8 bases between the two germline ends. CDR3 amino acids: CASSTNWNTEAFF. CDR3 nucleotides: TGTGCCAGCTCAACCAATTGGAACACTGAAGCTTTCTTT.

This chain joins TRBV21-1 and TRBJ2-1; whether TRBD1, the table's D call, matches the DNA was not checked. TRBV21-1 is marked as a pseudogene. The CDR3 has 17 amino acids. CDR3 in amino acids: CASSKGIDRVHYNEQFF. The CDR3 region has the DNA TGTGCCAGCAGCAAAGGGATAGACAGGGTCCACTACAATGAGCAGTTCTTC.